The TCR beta chain under discussion was sequenced for a study of blood T cell repertoires in COVID-19. Study as a whole: Sites in the United States, Italy and Spain provided acute and convalescent COVID-19 samples.

Participants reported their clinical history, and cohort assignment relied on those reports. Cohort 3 recovery required two negative PCRs, clearance, or symptom resolution. CDR1 is SEHNR and CDR2 is FQNEAQ in the germline V gene (reference sequence). The CDR3 sequence is 12 residues long. The V and J ends lost 1 base and 6 bases, in that order; junction bases with no gene match: 0. Authors' methods: Cell counts per sample came from amplifying reference gene primers. The method was immunoSEQ multiplex PCR; TCRdb's version includes in-frame clones alone and lacks a portion of them. That table is the source of V, J and clone size, and D and trimming were worked out from the DNA. This table holds fewer than 200,000 clones, about four fifths found once.

The V gene is TRBV7-9, the J gene TRBJ2-7, with TRBD1 matching over 7 bases. Material: PBMCs or T cells enriched from blood (not recorded which). This receptor was taken from a man aged 45-60 years who had recovered from COVID-19. CDR3 coding DNA: TGTGCCAGCAGCTTAGAGGGGGCCGAGCAGTACTTC. It encodes CASSLEGAEQYF.